These T cell receptor beta chains were read from a single sample in a study of cytomegalovirus exposure and HLA in healthy donors. This table comes from immunoSEQ multiplex PCR, and its TCRdb copy is limited to in-frame clones, with some not included. The sample includes some 78,000 clones, less than 80% seen only once; the top ten take under 10%. The source material was PBMCs. The receptors stem from a man in his forties in good health and CMV-seropositive. The CDR3 runs from the conserved cysteine through the conserved F or W. A D gene is named only where the DNA matches it firmly. Rows give clone size only sometimes, using once, few, many, or a class for an expanded clone.

V gene: TRBV28; D gene: TRBD2; J gene: TRBJ2-5; clone size: -; CDR3 protein: CASSFFVRLAGDVTDPQYF; CDR3 DNA: TGTGCCAGCAGTTTTTTCGTTAGGCTAGCGGGAGATGTAACGGATCCCCAGTACTTC
V gene: TRBV28; D gene: -; J gene: TRBJ1-1; clone size: -; CDR3 protein: CASGLAGLMNTEAFF; CDR3 DNA: TGTGCCAGCGGTCTTGCGGGACTCATGAACACTGAAGCTTTCTTT
V gene: TRBV11-2; D gene: TRBD2; J gene: TRBJ2-1; clone size: -; CDR3 protein: CASSSTGTSGGPAYNEQFF; CDR3 DNA: TGTGCCAGCAGTTCAACAGGGACTAGCGGGGGGCCAGCCTACAATGAGCAGTTCTTC
V gene: TRBV29-1; D gene: TRBD2; J gene: TRBJ2-1; clone size: -; CDR3 protein: CSVVRPGTSGGYNEQFF; CDR3 DNA: TGCAGCGTTGTTCGGCCCGGGACTAGCGGGGGGTACAATGAGCAGTTCTTC
V gene: TRBV7-9; D gene: TRBD1; J gene: TRBJ1-1; clone size: -; CDR3 protein: CASSLRDRTEAFF; CDR3 DNA: TGTGCCAGCAGCTTACGGGACAGAACTGAAGCTTTCTTT
V gene: TRBV19; D gene: -; J gene: TRBJ1-5; clone size: -; CDR3 protein: CASSIGTYSNQPQHF; CDR3 DNA: TGTGCCAGTAGTATAGGCACTTATAGCAATCAGCCCCAGCATTTT
V gene: TRBV2; D gene: TRBD2; J gene: TRBJ2-3; clone size: -; CDR3 protein: CASSLAGVFDTQYF; CDR3 DNA: TGTGCCAGCAGTCTAGCGGGGGTATTCGATACGCAGTATTTT
V gene: TRBV30; D gene: -; J gene: TRBJ2-3; clone size: -; CDR3 protein: CAWSGKRAGDTQYF; CDR3 DNA: TGTGCCTGGAGTGGCAAAAGGGCGGGAGATACGCAGTATTTT
V gene: TRBV29-1; D gene: -; J gene: TRBJ2-7; clone size: -; CDR3 protein: CSVRSGTPYEQYF; CDR3 DNA: TGCAGCGTCCGTTCCGGGACACCCTACGAGCAGTACTTC
V gene: TRBV11-2; D gene: TRBD2; J gene: TRBJ2-7; clone size: -; CDR3 protein: CASRQRGLYEQYF; CDR3 DNA: TGTGCCAGCCGCCAGCGGGGGCTCTACGAGCAGTACTTC
V gene: TRBV5-1; D gene: TRBD1; J gene: TRBJ1-1; clone size: few; CDR3 protein: CASSLYGQGLIEARTEAFF; CDR3 DNA: TGCGCCAGCAGCTTGTACGGACAGGGGCTCATAGAAGCCCGGACTGAAGCTTTCTTT
V gene: TRBV9; D gene: -; J gene: TRBJ1-1; clone size: -; CDR3 protein: CASSVDPGRGTEAFF; CDR3 DNA: TGTGCCAGCAGCGTAGATCCGGGCCGAGGGACTGAAGCTTTCTTT
V gene: TRBV6-1; D gene: TRBD1; J gene: TRBJ1-1; clone size: -; CDR3 protein: CASSPLRGSTEAFF; CDR3 DNA: TGTGCCAGCAGTCCCCTCAGGGGGAGTACTGAAGCTTTCTTT
V gene: TRBV5-8; D gene: -; J gene: TRBJ2-3; clone size: -; CDR3 protein: CASSLDRGTDTQYF; CDR3 DNA: TGTGCCAGCAGCTTGGACAGGGGCACAGATACGCAGTATTTT
V gene: TRBV10-1; D gene: -; J gene: TRBJ1-1; clone size: few; CDR3 protein: CASSSDPFGHTEAFF; CDR3 DNA: TGCGCCAGCAGTTCCGATCCATTTGGGCACACTGAAGCTTTCTTT
V gene: TRBV5-1; D gene: TRBD1; J gene: TRBJ1-3; clone size: -; CDR3 protein: CASSPPGTGGENTIYF; CDR3 DNA: TGCGCCAGCAGCCCACCCGGGACAGGGGGCGAAAACACCATATATTTT
V gene: TRBV6-4; D gene: TRBD2; J gene: TRBJ2-1; clone size: medium-sized; CDR3 protein: CASSPAGEGDEQFF; CDR3 DNA: TGTGCCAGCAGCCCAGCGGGAGAGGGAGATGAGCAGTTCTTC
V gene: TRBV2; D gene: -; J gene: TRBJ2-2; clone size: -; CDR3 protein: CASNPQGNANTGELFF; CDR3 DNA: TGTGCCAGCAACCCCCAGGGGAATGCGAACACCGGGGAGCTGTTTTTT
V gene: TRBV27; D gene: -; J gene: TRBJ2-3; clone size: -; CDR3 protein: CASSSDREDTDTQYF; CDR3 DNA: TGTGCCAGCAGTTCTGACAGGGAGGACACAGATACGCAGTATTTT
V gene: TRBV6-5; D gene: TRBD1; J gene: TRBJ2-7; clone size: -; CDR3 protein: CASSQGATGGDEQYF; CDR3 DNA: TGTGCCAGCAGCCAAGGGGCGACAGGGGGGGACGAGCAGTACTTC
V gene: TRBV28; D gene: -; J gene: TRBJ2-7; clone size: few; CDR3 protein: CASSSTVSYEQYF; CDR3 DNA: TGTGCCAGCAGTTCGACAGTCTCCTACGAGCAGTACTTC
V gene: TRBV28; D gene: -; J gene: TRBJ2-1; clone size: -; CDR3 protein: CASSSTTGRVINEQFF; CDR3 DNA: TGTGCCAGCAGTTCCACCACAGGGAGGGTTATCAATGAGCAGTTCTTC
V gene: TRBV28; D gene: -; J gene: TRBJ1-4; clone size: -; CDR3 protein: CASHQGNEKLFF; CDR3 DNA: TGTGCCAGCCATCAGGGGAACGAAAAACTGTTTTTT
V gene: TRBV4-2; D gene: TRBD2; J gene: TRBJ2-1; clone size: many; CDR3 protein: CASSTGLAGAGEQFF; CDR3 DNA: TGTGCCAGCAGCACGGGACTAGCGGGGGCTGGGGAGCAGTTCTTC
V gene: TRBV7-2; D gene: -; J gene: TRBJ1-5; clone size: few; CDR3 protein: CASSLGDTSNQPQHF; CDR3 DNA: TGTGCCAGCAGCCTCGGGGATACCAGCAATCAGCCCCAGCATTTT
V gene: TRBV9; D gene: TRBD2; J gene: TRBJ2-1; clone size: -; CDR3 protein: CASSSGGANNEQFF; CDR3 DNA: TGTGCCAGCAGTAGCGGGGGTGCGAACAATGAGCAGTTCTTC
V gene: TRBV20-1; D gene: -; J gene: TRBJ2-7; clone size: once; CDR3 protein: CSSGTTYEQYF; CDR3 DNA: TGCAGTTCCGGGACAACTTACGAGCAGTACTTC
V gene: TRBV5-1; D gene: TRBD1; J gene: TRBJ2-7; clone size: once; CDR3 protein: CASSLQSGGFYEQYF; CDR3 DNA: TGCGCCAGCAGCTTGCAATCAGGGGGTTTTTACGAGCAGTACTTC
V gene: TRBV14; D gene: TRBD1; J gene: TRBJ1-1; clone size: -; CDR3 protein: CASSPRQGARNTEAFF; CDR3 DNA: TGTGCCAGCAGCCCCCGACAGGGGGCGAGGAACACTGAAGCTTTCTTT
V gene: TRBV7-8; D gene: TRBD2; J gene: TRBJ2-7; clone size: -; CDR3 protein: CASSLGSGRLYEQYF; CDR3 DNA: TGTGCCAGCAGCTTAGGTAGCGGGCGGCTCTACGAGCAGTACTTC
V gene: TRBV10-3; D gene: TRBD1; J gene: TRBJ2-5; clone size: -; CDR3 protein: CAISDPTGIDETQYF; CDR3 DNA: TGTGCCATCAGTGACCCGACAGGGATCGACGAGACCCAGTACTTC
V gene: TRBV29-1; D gene: -; J gene: TRBJ1-2; clone size: -; CDR3 protein: CSVEDGAYGYTF; CDR3 DNA: TGCAGCGTTGAAGATGGGGCCTATGGCTACACCTTC
V gene: TRBV29-1; D gene: TRBD2; J gene: TRBJ2-3; clone size: -; CDR3 protein: CSVGAGETQVQTTDTQYF; CDR3 DNA: TGCAGCGTTGGGGCGGGGGAGACCCAGGTCCAAACCACAGATACGCAGTATTTT
V gene: TRBV9; D gene: -; J gene: TRBJ2-7; clone size: -; CDR3 protein: CASSPTEGGYEQYF; CDR3 DNA: TGTGCCAGCAGCCCCACGGAAGGGGGCTACGAGCAGTACTTC
V gene: TRBV29-1; D gene: -; J gene: TRBJ2-7; clone size: -; CDR3 protein: CSVEAKGGGYEQYF; CDR3 DNA: TGCAGCGTTGAAGCTAAAGGGGGGGGCTACGAGCAGTACTTC
V gene: TRBV6-1; D gene: TRBD2; J gene: TRBJ2-7; clone size: -; CDR3 protein: CASTRTSGPSEQYF; CDR3 DNA: TGTGCCAGCACCAGGACTAGCGGACCTTCCGAGCAGTACTTC
V gene: TRBV30; D gene: TRBD1; J gene: TRBJ1-4; clone size: -; CDR3 protein: CAWSDRDSNEKLFF; CDR3 DNA: TGTGCCTGGAGTGACCGGGACAGCAATGAAAAACTGTTTTTT
V gene: TRBV27; D gene: -; J gene: TRBJ2-3; clone size: -; CDR3 protein: CASSLSLTRGYTDTQYF; CDR3 DNA: TGTGCCAGCAGTTTATCTCTTACGCGGGGATACACAGATACGCAGTATTTT
V gene: TRBV29-1; D gene: -; J gene: TRBJ2-7; clone size: -; CDR3 protein: CSVEGRNYEQYF; CDR3 DNA: TGCAGCGTTGAGGGCCGAAACTACGAGCAGTACTTC
V gene: TRBV6-6; D gene: -; J gene: TRBJ2-7; clone size: -; CDR3 protein: CASSSLDSTYEQYF; CDR3 DNA: TGTGCCAGCAGTTCCCTGGACTCAACCTACGAGCAGTACTTC
V gene: TRBV21-1; D gene: -; J gene: TRBJ2-1; clone size: -; CDR3 protein: CASSKAEVADSYNEQFF; CDR3 DNA: TGTGCCAGCAGCAAAGCCGAAGTAGCGGACTCCTACAATGAGCAGTTCTTC
V gene: TRBV21-1; D gene: -; J gene: TRBJ2-5; clone size: -; CDR3 protein: CASSKEVPVAEETQYF; CDR3 DNA: TGTGCCAGCAGCAAAGAAGTTCCCGTGGCTGAAGAGACCCAGTACTTC
V gene: TRBV11-2; D gene: -; J gene: TRBJ2-2; clone size: -; CDR3 protein: CASSLLGSSTGELFF; CDR3 DNA: TGTGCCAGCAGCTTATTGGGGAGTAGCACCGGGGAGCTGTTTTTT
V gene: TRBV6-6; D gene: -; J gene: TRBJ1-4; clone size: few; CDR3 protein: CASSFGAGVNEKLFF; CDR3 DNA: TGTGCCAGCAGTTTTGGGGCAGGGGTTAATGAAAAACTGTTTTTT
V gene: TRBV28; D gene: TRBD2; J gene: TRBJ2-7; clone size: -; CDR3 protein: CASIKGLTSGYEQYF; CDR3 DNA: TGTGCCAGCATCAAAGGACTTACTAGCGGGTACGAGCAGTACTTC
V gene: TRBV6-1; D gene: -; J gene: TRBJ2-7; clone size: -; CDR3 protein: CASSEAQEKDEQYF; CDR3 DNA: TGTGCCAGCAGTGAAGCACAGGAAAAGGACGAGCAGTACTTC